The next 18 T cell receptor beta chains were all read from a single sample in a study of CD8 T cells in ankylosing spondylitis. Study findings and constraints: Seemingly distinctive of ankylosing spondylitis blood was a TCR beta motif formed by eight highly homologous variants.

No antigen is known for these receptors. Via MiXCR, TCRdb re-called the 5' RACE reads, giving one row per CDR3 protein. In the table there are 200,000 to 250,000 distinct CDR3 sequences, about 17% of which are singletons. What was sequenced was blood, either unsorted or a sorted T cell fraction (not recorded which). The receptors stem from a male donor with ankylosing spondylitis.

In nucleotides, the CDR3 is TGTGCTAGTGGTTCGGGTAGCGAAGAGACCCAGTACTTC. This encodes CASGSGSEETQYF. The chain recombines TRBV12-5 with TRBJ2-5, with D possibly being TRBD2 (5 bases). CDR3 size: 13 residues. CDR1 and CDR2 (germline): LGHNT, FRNRAP. Between the trimmed V and J ends, which lost 4 bases and 3 bases, there was a span of 9 bases.

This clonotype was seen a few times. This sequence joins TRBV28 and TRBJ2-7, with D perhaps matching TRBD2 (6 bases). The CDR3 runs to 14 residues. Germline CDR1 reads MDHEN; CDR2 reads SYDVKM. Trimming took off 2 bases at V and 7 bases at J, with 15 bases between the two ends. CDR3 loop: CASSLGPARGEQYF. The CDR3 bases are TGTGCCAGCAGTTTAGGGCCTGCTCGGGGGGAGCAGTACTTC.

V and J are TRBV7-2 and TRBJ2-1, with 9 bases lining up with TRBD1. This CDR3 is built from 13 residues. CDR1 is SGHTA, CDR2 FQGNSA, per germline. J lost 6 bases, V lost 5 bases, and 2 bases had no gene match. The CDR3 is CASSTTGGNEQFF. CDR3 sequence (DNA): TGTGCCAGCAGCACGACAGGGGGCAATGAGCAGTTCTTC.

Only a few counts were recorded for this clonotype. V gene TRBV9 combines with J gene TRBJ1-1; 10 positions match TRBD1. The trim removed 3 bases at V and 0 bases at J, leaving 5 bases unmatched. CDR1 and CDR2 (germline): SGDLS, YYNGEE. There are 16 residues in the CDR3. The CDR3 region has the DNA TGTGCCAGCAGCGGCCGGGACAGGGGTCTGAACACTGAAGCTTTCTTT. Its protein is CASSGRDRGLNTEAFF.

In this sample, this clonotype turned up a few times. CDR3 coding DNA: TGTGCCAGCATAGAGGCGGAAGAGAAGTTGGATACGCAGTATTTT. This encodes CASIEAEEKLDTQYF. This chain connects TRBV2 to TRBJ2-3; D gene ambiguous. Trimming stripped 7 bases from V and 6 bases from J, with 20 bases between. CDR1 SNHLY and CDR2 FYNNEI come from the germline V gene. CDR3 length equals 15 residues.

Here the CDR3 reads CSVEGLLGRDSYEQYF. The CDR3 region has the DNA TGCAGCGTTGAAGGTCTGTTGGGACGGGATAGCTACGAGCAGTACTTC. The chain has TRBV29-1 and TRBJ2-7; TRBD1 or TRBD2 may be the D gene (5 bases each). Trimming shortened V by 1 base and J by 3 bases, and 19 bases separated the two germline ends. Germline lookup yields CDR1 SQVTM and CDR2 ANQGSEA. This CDR3 spans 16 amino acids.

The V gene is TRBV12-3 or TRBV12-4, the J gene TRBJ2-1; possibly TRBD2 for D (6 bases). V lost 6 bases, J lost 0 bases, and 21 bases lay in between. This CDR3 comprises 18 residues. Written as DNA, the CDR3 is TGTGCCAGCAGACCCGACGGGACTCGGGGAAGCTCCTACAATGAGCAGTTCTTC. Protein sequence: CASRPDGTRGSSYNEQFF.

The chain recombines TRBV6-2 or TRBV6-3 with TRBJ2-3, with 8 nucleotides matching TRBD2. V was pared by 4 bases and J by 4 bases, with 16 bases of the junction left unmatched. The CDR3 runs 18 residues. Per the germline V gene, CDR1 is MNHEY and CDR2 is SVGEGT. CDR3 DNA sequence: TGTGCCAGCAGTTTCCTCCGGGGGGGGCCCGATAGGGCAGATACGCAGTATTTT. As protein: CASSFLRGGPDRADTQYF.

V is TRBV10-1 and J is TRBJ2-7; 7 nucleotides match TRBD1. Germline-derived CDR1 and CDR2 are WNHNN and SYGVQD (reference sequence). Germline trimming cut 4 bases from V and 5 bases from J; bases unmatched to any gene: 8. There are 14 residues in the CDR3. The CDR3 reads CASSVGQVEDEQYF. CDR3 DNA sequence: TGCGCCAGCAGTGTAGGACAGGTTGAAGACGAGCAGTACTTC.

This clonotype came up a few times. Here the CDR3 DNA reads TGCAGTGCACCGACAGGATGGGCAGATACGCAGTATTTT. It codes for CSAPTGWADTQYF. The chain has TRBV20-1 and TRBJ2-3; a weak D match, TRBD1 (6 bases). The V gene lost 6 bases and the J gene lost 4 bases, with 14 bases spanning the gap. The V gene's germline CDR1 is DFQATT and CDR2 SNEGSKA (reference sequence). CDR3 length equals 13 residues.

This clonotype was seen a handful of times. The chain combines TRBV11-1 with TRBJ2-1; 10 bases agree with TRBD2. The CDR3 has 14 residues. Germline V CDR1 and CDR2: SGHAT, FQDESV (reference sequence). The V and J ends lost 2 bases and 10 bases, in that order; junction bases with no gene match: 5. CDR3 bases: TGTGCCAGCAGCTTACCAGCGGGAGGGGGGGAGCAGTTCTTC. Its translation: CASSLPAGGGEQFF.

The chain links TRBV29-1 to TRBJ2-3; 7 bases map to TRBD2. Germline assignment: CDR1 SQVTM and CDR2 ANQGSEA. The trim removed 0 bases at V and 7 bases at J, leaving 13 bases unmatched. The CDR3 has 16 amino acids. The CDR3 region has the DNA TGCAGCGTTGAAGATCGTGCAGCGGGGTTCTTGTATACGCAGTATTTT. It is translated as CSVEDRAAGFLYTQYF.

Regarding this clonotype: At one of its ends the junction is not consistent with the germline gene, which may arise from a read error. The CDR3 DNA follows: TGTGCCAGCAGCTTAGATGTACGGGCGGCCCACTTC. Encoded protein: CASSLDVRAAHF. The chain is built from TRBV11-2 and TRBJ2-5; D is uncertain. The V gene's germline CDR1 is SGHAT and CDR2 FQNNGV. CDR3 length: 12 residues.

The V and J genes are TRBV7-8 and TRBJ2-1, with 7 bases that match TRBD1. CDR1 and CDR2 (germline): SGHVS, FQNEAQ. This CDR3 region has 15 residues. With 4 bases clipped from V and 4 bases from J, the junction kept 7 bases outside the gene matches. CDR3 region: CASSSTGTEYNEQFF. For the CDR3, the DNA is TGTGCCAGCAGCTCCACCGGGACAGAGTACAATGAGCAGTTCTTC. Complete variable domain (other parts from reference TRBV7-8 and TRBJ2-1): GAGVSQSPRYKVAKRGQDVALRCDPISGHVSLFWYQQALGQGPEFLTYFQNEAQLDKSGLPSDRFFAERPEGSVSTLKIQRTQQEDSAVYLCASSSTGTEYNEQFFGPGTRLTVL.

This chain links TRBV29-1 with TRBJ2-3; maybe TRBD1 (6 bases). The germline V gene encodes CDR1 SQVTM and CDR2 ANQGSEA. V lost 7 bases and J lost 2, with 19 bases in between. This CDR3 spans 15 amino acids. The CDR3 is CSAAWSGGHTDTQYF. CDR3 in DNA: TGCAGCGCAGCATGGTCTGGGGGACACACAGATACGCAGTATTTT.

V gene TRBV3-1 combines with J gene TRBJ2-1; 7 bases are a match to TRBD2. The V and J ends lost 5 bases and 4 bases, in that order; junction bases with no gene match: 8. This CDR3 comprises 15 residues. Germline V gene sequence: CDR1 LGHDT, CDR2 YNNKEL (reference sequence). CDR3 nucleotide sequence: TGTGCCAGCAGCTCCCCCGCTAGCGGATACAATGAGCAGTTCTTC. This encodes CASSSPASGYNEQFF.

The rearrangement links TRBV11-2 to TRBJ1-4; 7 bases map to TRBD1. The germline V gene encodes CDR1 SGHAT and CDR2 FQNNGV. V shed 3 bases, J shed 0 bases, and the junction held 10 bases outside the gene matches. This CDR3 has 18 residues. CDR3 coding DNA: TGTGCCAGCAGCTTCCGGGACAGCTTACTTGCAACTAATGAAAAACTGTTTTTT. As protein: CASSFRDSLLATNEKLFF.

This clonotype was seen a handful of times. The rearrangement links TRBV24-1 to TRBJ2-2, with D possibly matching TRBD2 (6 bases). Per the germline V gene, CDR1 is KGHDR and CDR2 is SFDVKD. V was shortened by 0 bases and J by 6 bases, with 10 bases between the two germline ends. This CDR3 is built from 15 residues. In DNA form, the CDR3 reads TGTGCCACCAGTGATTTGGGGCGGGAATCCGGGGAGCTGTTTTTT. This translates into CATSDLGRESGELFF.